The 30 T cell receptor beta chains presented below share a single source sample, sequenced in a study of OX40 agonist ivuxolimab in advanced cancers. The protocol was immunoSEQ multiplex PCR, while the TCRdb copy is restricted to in-frame clones and leaves out a portion. The sample shows 55,000 to 70,000 clones, about 86% of them seen only once. Specimen: CD4+ or CD8+ T cells sorted from blood, collected in a trial of the OX40 agonist ivuxolimab. These receptors originate from an adult with an advanced solid tumor such as melanoma, head and neck, liver or kidney cancer.

V usage is TRBV5-1 and J usage is TRBJ1-1; 8 bases match TRBD1. V shed 4 bases, J shed 2 bases, and the junction held 7 bases outside the gene matches. Germline V gene sequence: CDR1 SGHRS, CDR2 YFSETQ. The length of the CDR3 is 15 residues. The CDR3 loop is CASSGGQAQNTEAFF. The DNA for the CDR3 is TGCGCCAGCAGCGGGGGACAGGCTCAAAACACTGAAGCTTTCTTT.

This clone came up a few times. The chain couples TRBV7-2 to TRBJ2-1; 13 bases match TRBD2. CDR3 length equals 16 residues. V lost 5 bases and J lost 7; bases outside the gene matches: 8. The germline CDR1 and CDR2 sequences are SGHTA and FQGNSA. CDR3 in amino acids: CASSPVLAGGGNEQFF. CDR3 nucleotide sequence: TGTGCCAGCAGCCCCGTACTAGCGGGGGGGGGTAATGAGCAGTTCTTC.

The chain joins TRBV18 to TRBJ1-3; a weak D match, TRBD1 (5 bases). V lost 5 bases to trimming and J lost 1 base, with 9 bases between them. Germline V gene data show CDR1 as KGHSH and CDR2 as LQKENI. CDR3 length: 14 amino acids. CDR3 in DNA: TGTGCCAGCTCAGACGGGGCGTCTGGAAACACCATATATTTT. Translated, it gives CASSDGASGNTIYF.

The chain couples TRBV5-6 to TRBJ1-5, with TRBD1 matching over 11 bases. CDR3 length: 15 residues. V lost 3 bases to trimming and J lost 3 bases; unmatched junction nucleotides: 2. CDR1 is SGHDT, CDR2 YYEEEE, per germline. Here the CDR3 reads CASSSGQGDNQPQHF. The CDR3 DNA follows: TGTGCCAGCAGCTCGGGACAGGGGGACAATCAGCCCCAGCATTTT.

The V and J genes are TRBV5-8 and TRBJ1-5; D is ambiguous. Trimming pared 4 bases from V and 0 bases from J, leaving 8 bases between. Germline values: CDR1 SGHTS, CDR2 YDEGEE. The CDR3 is 14 amino acids. The CDR3 loop is CASSRRNSNQPQHF. The CDR3 DNA reads TGTGCCAGCAGCAGGCGGAATAGCAATCAGCCCCAGCATTTT. Variable domain in full (rest from reference TRBV5-8 and TRBJ1-5): EAGVTQSPTHLIKTRGQQATLRCSPISGHTSVYWYQQALGLGLQFLLWYDEGEERNRGNFPPRFSGRQFPNYSSELNVNALELEDSALYLCASSRRNSNQPQHFGDGTRLSIL.

The chain uses TRBV5-4 and TRBJ2-3, with 9 bases that match TRBD2. The trim removed 0 bases at V and 4 bases at J, leaving 3 bases unmatched. Germline V gene data show CDR1 as SGHNT and CDR2 as YYREEE (reference sequence). The CDR3 consists of 15 residues. CDR3 residues: CASSLEREDADTQYF. CDR3 sequence (DNA): TGTGCCAGCAGCTTGGAGCGGGAGGACGCAGATACGCAGTATTTT.

The chain couples TRBV6-1 to TRBJ2-1; 10 bases fit TRBD2. The germline V gene has CDR1 MNHNS and CDR2 SASEGT. The CDR3 has 15 amino acids. V lost 4 bases, J lost 7 bases, and 7 bases stayed unmatched. For the CDR3, the DNA is TGTGCCAGCAGTGGGATGGTAGCGGGAGGAAATGAGCAGTTCTTC. Encoded protein: CASSGMVAGGNEQFF.

The chain has TRBV6-5 and TRBJ1-2; D call uncertain. V was pared by 2 bases and J by 0 bases, with 10 bases between. The CDR3 has 15 residues. Germline V gives CDR1 MNHEY, CDR2 SVGAGI. The CDR3 region has the DNA TGTGCCAGCAGTTACGAGCCAGTTGCTAACTATGGCTACACCTTC. It codes for CASSYEPVANYGYTF.

The chain has TRBV5-1 and TRBJ2-6, with no clear D. CDR3 length equals 15 residues. Per the germline V gene, CDR1 is SGHRS and CDR2 is YFSETQ. V lost 0 bases, J lost 2 bases, and 6 bases lay in between. The CDR3 here is CASSLGGTGANVLTF. CDR3 in DNA: TGCGCCAGCAGCTTGGGTGGGACTGGGGCCAACGTCCTGACTTTC.

The CDR3 reads CASSSRGGASGANVLTF. Written as DNA, the CDR3 is TGTGCCAGCAGCTCCCGCGGAGGCGCTTCTGGGGCCAACGTCCTGACTTTC. The V gene is TRBV11-2, the J gene TRBJ2-6; D is possibly TRBD2 (5 bases). V was cut by 4 bases and J by 1 base, with 14 bases left in between. The CDR3 has 17 residues. Germline V CDR1 and CDR2: SGHAT, FQNNGV. The variable domain in full, with the rest retrieved from reference TRBV11-2 and TRBJ2-6, is EAGVAQSPRYKIIEKRQSVAFWCNPISGHATLYWYQQILGQGPKLLIQFQNNGVVDDSQLPKDRFSAERLKGVDSTLKIQPAKLEDSAVYLCASSSRGGASGANVLTFGAGSRLTVL.

V usage is TRBV12-5 and J usage is TRBJ2-5; D tentatively reads TRBD1 or TRBD2 (5 bases each). There are 16 residues in the CDR3. V was shortened by 6 bases and J by 6 bases, with 23 bases between the two germline ends. Germline loops: CDR1 LGHNT, CDR2 FRNRAP. CDR3 in amino acids: CASGADGTHFAKTQYF. The CDR3 region has the DNA TGTGCTAGTGGAGCGGACGGGACCCACTTTGCTAAGACCCAGTACTTC.

The V call is TRBV11-2, the J call TRBJ2-1; D is ambiguous. CDR1 is SGHAT and CDR2 is FQNNGV in the germline V gene. V lost 3 bases and J lost 3, with 3 bases in between. The CDR3 covers 12 residues. This chain's CDR3 is CASSLGYNEQFF. Here the CDR3 DNA reads TGTGCCAGCAGCTTGGGCTACAATGAGCAGTTCTTC.

The V gene is TRBV6-5, the J gene TRBJ2-3; no firm D call. Germline values: CDR1 MNHEY, CDR2 SVGAGI. The CDR3 is made up of 13 amino acids. V shed 7 bases and J shed 2 bases, with 10 bases lying between them. The CDR3 region is CASTDQNTDTQYF. CDR3 nucleotides: TGTGCCAGCACTGACCAAAACACAGATACGCAGTATTTT.

The chain couples TRBV7-3 to TRBJ2-2; the match to TRBD1 covers 7 bases. CDR1 is SGHTA, CDR2 FQGTGA, per germline. J gave up 6 bases and V 5 bases, and 6 bases lay outside the gene matches. The CDR3 totals 14 residues. This CDR3 is CASSLGQTPGELFF. Written as DNA, the CDR3 is TGTGCCAGCAGCCTGGGACAGACTCCCGGGGAGCTGTTTTTT.

The chain employs TRBV11-1 and TRBJ2-7, with D hard to call. The germline V gene has CDR1 SGHAT and CDR2 FQDESV (reference sequence). The CDR3 is 15 amino acids. Trimming cost V 2 bases and J 2 bases, with 13 bases left between them. Written as DNA, the CDR3 is TGTGCCAGCAGCTTAAGTGGTAAGAGCCCCTACGAGCAGTACTTC. Translated, it gives CASSLSGKSPYEQYF.

The chain joins TRBV6-5 to TRBJ2-2; unclear D gene. Trimming took 2 bases from V and 7 from J, leaving 11 bases between them. The germline CDR1 and CDR2 sequences are MNHEY and SVGAGI. The CDR3 consists of 14 residues. The chain's CDR3 is CASSYTATGGELFF. The CDR3 DNA follows: TGTGCCAGCAGTTACACGGCCACGGGCGGGGAGCTGTTTTTT.

Note on this clone: The junction differs from germline at one of its ends, possibly a read error. V and J are TRBV5-1 and TRBJ2-1; unclear D gene. Germline loops: CDR1 SGHRS, CDR2 YFSETQ. The CDR3 is 13 amino acids. Here the CDR3 reads CASSLDSNNEQFF. In nucleotides, the CDR3 is TGCGCCAGCAGCTTGGACTCCAACAATGAGCAGTTCTTC.

The chain uses TRBV27 and TRBJ1-1, with unresolved D. The CDR3 is 14 amino acids. The germline CDR1 and CDR2 sequences are MNHEY and SMNVEV (reference sequence). V dropped 5 bases and J dropped 7 bases, with 17 bases sitting between them. CDR3 DNA: TGTGCCAGCAGTCCGGGCGGTTTGGGGATTGAAGCTTTCTTT. As protein: CASSPGGLGIEAFF.

The chain carries TRBV5-1 and TRBJ2-6; 7 nucleotides agree with TRBD2. The CDR3 is 17 amino acids. V was pared by 4 bases and J by 1 base, with 8 bases of the junction left unmatched. In germline, CDR1 is SGHRS, CDR2 YFSETQ. The CDR3: CASSTSGRVSGANVLTF. In nucleotides, the CDR3 is TGCGCCAGCAGCACTTCAGGGAGGGTGTCTGGGGCCAACGTCCTGACTTTC.

The gene calls are TRBV9 and TRBJ1-4, with D maybe TRBD1 (5 bases). The CDR3 has 15 amino acids. CDR1 and CDR2 (germline): SGDLS, YYNGEE. Trimming took 2 bases from V and 10 from J, leaving 18 bases between them. This CDR3 reads CASSVGGGTAGKLFF. Here the CDR3 DNA reads TGTGCCAGCAGCGTCGGTGGGGGAACTGCTGGAAAACTGTTTTTT.

The chain uses TRBV7-2 and TRBJ1-5; D unclear. This CDR3 comprises 12 residues. Germline values: CDR1 SGHTA, CDR2 FQGNSA. V lost 5 bases and J 3 bases, leaving 5 bases between the germline ends. CDR3 nucleotides: TGTGCCAGCAGCGCTGCCAATCAGCCCCAGCATTTT. Protein product: CASSAANQPQHF.

This sequence joins TRBV7-9 and TRBJ2-7, with unresolved D. CDR1 and CDR2 from the germline V gene are SEHNR and FQNEAQ (reference sequence). Trimming cost V 5 bases and J 5 bases, with 10 bases left between them. The CDR3 loop spans 12 amino acids. The CDR3 sequence: CASSLSRNEQYF. The CDR3 nucleotides read TGTGCCAGCAGCCTTTCGCGGAACGAGCAGTACTTC.

The chain has TRBV28 and TRBJ2-5, with 10 bases identical to TRBD1. V was pared by 4 bases and J by 4 bases, with 3 bases of the junction left unmatched. CDR1 and CDR2 from the germline V gene are MDHEN and SYDVKM. This CDR3 contains 14 residues. In nucleotides, the CDR3 is TGTGCCAGCAGTTCTGACAGGGGGCGAGAGACCCAGTACTTC. Its protein is CASSSDRGRETQYF.

There are a few counts of this clone. The chain joins TRBV5-1 to TRBJ2-3, with 7 bases lining up with TRBD1. Per germline, CDR1 SGHRS and CDR2 YFSETQ. CDR3 length: 15 residues. With 1 base clipped from V and 0 bases from J, the junction kept 2 bases outside the gene matches. The DNA of the CDR3 is TGCGCCAGCAGCTTGTCGACAGGGAGCACAGATACGCAGTATTTT. Translation: CASSLSTGSTDTQYF.

The chain combines TRBV6-6 with TRBJ2-7; D gene unclear. V was shortened by 0 bases and J by 0 bases, with 12 bases between the two germline ends. The CDR3 runs 16 residues. Germline CDR1 reads MNHNY; CDR2 reads SVGAGI (reference sequence). This CDR3 is CASSYSTRTSSYEQYF. CDR3 bases: TGTGCCAGCAGTTACTCCACAAGGACCTCCTCCTACGAGCAGTACTTC.

This clone showed up just once. This rearrangement joins TRBV2 to TRBJ1-2; 8 bases are a match to TRBD1. CDR1 is SNHLY, CDR2 FYNNEI, per germline. J gave up 5 bases and V 5 bases, and 7 bases lay outside the gene matches. This CDR3 has 14 residues. The DNA of the CDR3 is TGTGCCAGCAGTTACAGGGGGATTGATTATGGCTACACCTTC. This gives the protein CASSYRGIDYGYTF.

The chain links TRBV6-5 to TRBJ1-1, with 8 nucleotides matching TRBD1. This CDR3 is built from 11 residues. V shed 4 bases and J 10 bases; nucleotides not matched to a gene: 2. Germline V gene sequence: CDR1 MNHEY, CDR2 SVGAGI. The DNA of the CDR3 is TGTGCCAGCAGTTCGGACAGGGCAGCTTTCTTT. Amino acid sequence: CASSSDRAAFF.

The chain has TRBV2 and TRBJ2-6; no reliable D call. Deletions cut 5 bases from V and 0 bases from J, with 8 bases between. From germline, CDR1 is SNHLY and CDR2 FYNNEI. The CDR3 covers 15 residues. In nucleotides, the CDR3 is TGTGCCAGCAGTCCACAGCGCTCTGGGGCCAACGTCCTGACTTTC. Encoded protein: CASSPQRSGANVLTF.

The CDR3 spells CASKEGAYSTEAFF. In nucleotides, the CDR3 is TGTGCCAGCAAGGAGGGGGCCTATAGCACTGAAGCTTTCTTT. The genes are TRBV2 and TRBJ1-1; 7 bases match TRBD1. Germline V gene lookup returns CDR1 SNHLY and CDR2 FYNNEI. This CDR3 is built from 14 residues. V gave up 7 bases and J gave up 4 bases; unmatched junction bases: 9.

The V call is TRBV11-2, the J call TRBJ2-3; D is uncertain. This CDR3 spans 14 amino acids. CDR1 is SGHAT and CDR2 is FQNNGV in the germline V gene. Trimming took 3 bases from V and 1 from J, leaving 8 bases between them. This CDR3 is CASSFHRGTDTQYF. In DNA, the CDR3 is TGTGCCAGCAGCTTTCACAGAGGCACAGATACGCAGTATTTT.